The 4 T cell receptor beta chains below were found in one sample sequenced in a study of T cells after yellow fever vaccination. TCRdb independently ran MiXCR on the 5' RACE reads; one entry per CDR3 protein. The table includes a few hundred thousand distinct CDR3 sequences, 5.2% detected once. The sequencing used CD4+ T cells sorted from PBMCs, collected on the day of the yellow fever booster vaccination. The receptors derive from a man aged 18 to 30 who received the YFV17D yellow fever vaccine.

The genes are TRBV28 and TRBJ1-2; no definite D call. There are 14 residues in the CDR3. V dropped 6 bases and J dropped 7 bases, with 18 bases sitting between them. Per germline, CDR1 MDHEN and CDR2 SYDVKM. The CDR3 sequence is CASRGGLGSLGYTF. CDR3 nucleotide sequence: TGTGCCAGCAGGGGTGGCCTGGGCAGCCTTGGCTACACCTTC.

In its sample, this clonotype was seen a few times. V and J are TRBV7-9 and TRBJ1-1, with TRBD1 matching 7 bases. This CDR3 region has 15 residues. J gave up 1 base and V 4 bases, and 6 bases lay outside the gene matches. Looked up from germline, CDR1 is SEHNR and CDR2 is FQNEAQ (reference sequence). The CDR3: CASSSRGQQNTEAFF. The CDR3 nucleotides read TGTGCCAGCAGCTCAAGGGGACAGCAGAACACTGAAGCTTTCTTT.

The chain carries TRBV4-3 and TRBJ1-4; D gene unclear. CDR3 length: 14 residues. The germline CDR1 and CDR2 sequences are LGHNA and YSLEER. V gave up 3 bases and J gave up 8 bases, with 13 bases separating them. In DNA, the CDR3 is TGCGCCAGCAGCCAGCGGGGTAACGAGGAAAAACTGTTTTTT. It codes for CASSQRGNEEKLFF.

The DNA for the CDR3 is TGTGCCAGCAGTCCCCCGGGCGGGGGGGCCAATGAGCAGTTCTTC. Its translation is CASSPPGGGANEQFF. The chain recombines TRBV7-9 with TRBJ2-1; 9 nucleotides match TRBD2. CDR3 length equals 15 residues. The V and J ends lost 6 bases and 6 bases, in that order; junction bases with no gene match: 9. Germline V gene sequence: CDR1 SEHNR, CDR2 FQNEAQ (reference sequence).